This TCR beta chain was observed in a study of Graves' ophthalmopathy and Graves' hyperthyroidism. V was clipped by 0 bases and J by 4 bases, with 9 bases between them. The germline V gene encodes CDR1 MNHEY and CDR2 SVGEGT. This CDR3 comprises 14 residues. TCR beta CDR3 amplification used RNA transcripts. Second-round multiplex PCR followed a first-round RT-PCR using HTBI primers. TCRdb reanalysed the multiplex PCR reads using MiXCR and keeps one entry per CDR3 protein. The sample holds 450,000 or so distinct CDR3 sequences; over 13% are singletons and the top ten take 8% to 10%. At least ten counts were recorded for this clonotype.

This rearrangement joins TRBV6-2 or TRBV6-3 to TRBJ1-2, with unresolved D. The clonotype originates from a woman in her 30s with Graves' ophthalmopathy. Sequencing input: blood. CDR3 in amino acids: CASSYSWKTYGYTF. The CDR3 bases are TGTGCCAGCAGTTACTCCTGGAAGACCTATGGCTACACCTTC.